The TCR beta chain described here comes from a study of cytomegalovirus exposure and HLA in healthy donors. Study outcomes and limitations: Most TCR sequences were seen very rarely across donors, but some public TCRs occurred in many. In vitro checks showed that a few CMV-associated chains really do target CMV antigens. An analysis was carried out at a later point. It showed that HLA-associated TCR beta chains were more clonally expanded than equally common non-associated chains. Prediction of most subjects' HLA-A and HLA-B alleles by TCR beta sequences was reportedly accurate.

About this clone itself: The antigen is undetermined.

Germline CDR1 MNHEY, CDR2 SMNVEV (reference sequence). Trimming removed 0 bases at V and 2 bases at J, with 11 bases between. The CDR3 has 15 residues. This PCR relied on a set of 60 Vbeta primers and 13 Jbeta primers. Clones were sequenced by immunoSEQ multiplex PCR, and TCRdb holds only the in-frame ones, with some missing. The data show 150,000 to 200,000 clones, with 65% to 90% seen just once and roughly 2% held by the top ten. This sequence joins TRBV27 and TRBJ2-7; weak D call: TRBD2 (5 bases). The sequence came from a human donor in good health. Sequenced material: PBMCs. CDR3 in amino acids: CASSLSGSGTYEQYF. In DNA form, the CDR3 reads TGTGCCAGCAGTTTATCAGGATCGGGAACCTACGAGCAGTACTTC.